The source of this T cell receptor beta chain is a study of human thymus T cells. General observations from the study: Thymic repertoires from unrelated individuals overlapped highly, related research reported.

To note about this clone: Its antigen is not known.

In corrective heart surgery, resections were taken, and these provided the thymus tissue. Method: immunoSEQ multiplex PCR; TCRdb's copy keeps in-frame clones and lacks some. The data show roughly 120,000 clones, around 94% seen once. The CDR3 contains 14 residues. Germline CDR1 is MNHNS and CDR2 is SASEGT. V lost 3 bases to trimming and J lost 0 bases, with 5 bases between them. The TCR comes from a boy younger than two with a congenital heart defect but otherwise immunologically healthy. The chain carries TRBV6-1 and TRBJ1-4; a weak D match, TRBD1 (5 bases). Specimen: thymus tissue. CDR3 sequence: CASSETATNEKLFF. Written as DNA, the CDR3 is TGTGCCAGCAGTGAGACAGCAACTAATGAAAAACTGTTTTTT.